This TCR beta chain was captured by sequencing in a study of T cell responses to AZD1222 COVID-19 vaccine. Measured with immunoSEQ multiplex PCR; TCRdb has only the in-frame clones, and not every one. This table has 77,000 or so clones, 88% appearing once. V gave up 2 bases and J gave up 1 base, with 5 bases separating them. Germline CDR1 reads GTSNPN; CDR2 reads SVGIG (reference sequence). The length of the CDR3 is 12 residues. The input for sequencing was peripheral blood, taken on day 0 of AZD1222 vaccination. The source is an adult in good health. The chain is built from TRBV30 and TRBJ1-1; D is undetermined. The CDR3 loop reads CAWSLENTEAFF. In DNA, the CDR3 is TGTGCCTGGAGTCTGGAGAACACTGAAGCTTTCTTT. The variable domain in full, with the rest retrieved from reference TRBV30 and TRBJ1-1, is SQTIHQWPATLVQPVGSPLSLECTVEGTSNPNLYWYRQAAGRGLQLLFYSVGIGQISSEVPQNLSASRPQDRQFILSSKKLLLSDSGFYLCAWSLENTEAFFGQGTRLTVV.